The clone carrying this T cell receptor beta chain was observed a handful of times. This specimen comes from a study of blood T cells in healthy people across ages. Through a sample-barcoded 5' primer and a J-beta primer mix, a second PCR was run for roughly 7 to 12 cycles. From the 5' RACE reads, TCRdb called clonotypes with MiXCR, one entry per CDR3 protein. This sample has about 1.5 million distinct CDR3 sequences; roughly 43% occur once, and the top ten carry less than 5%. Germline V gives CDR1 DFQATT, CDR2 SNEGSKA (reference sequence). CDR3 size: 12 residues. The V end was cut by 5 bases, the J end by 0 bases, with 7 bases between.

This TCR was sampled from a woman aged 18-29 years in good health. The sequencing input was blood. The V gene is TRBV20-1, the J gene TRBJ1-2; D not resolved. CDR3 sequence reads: CSAPQANYGYTF. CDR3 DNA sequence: TGCAGTGCTCCCCAGGCTAACTATGGCTACACCTTC.